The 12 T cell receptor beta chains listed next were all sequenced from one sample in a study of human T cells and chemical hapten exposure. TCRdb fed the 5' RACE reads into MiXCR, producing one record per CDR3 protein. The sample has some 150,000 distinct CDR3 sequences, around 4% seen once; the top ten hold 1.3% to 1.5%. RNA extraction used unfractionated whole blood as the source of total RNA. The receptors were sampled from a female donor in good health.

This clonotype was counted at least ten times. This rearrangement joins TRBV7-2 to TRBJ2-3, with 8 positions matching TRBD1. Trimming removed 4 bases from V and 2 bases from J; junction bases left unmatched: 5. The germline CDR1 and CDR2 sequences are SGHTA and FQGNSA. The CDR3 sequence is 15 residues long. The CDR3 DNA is TGTGCCAGCAGCTCCCAGACAGGGGTCACAGATACGCAGTATTTT. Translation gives CASSSQTGVTDTQYF.

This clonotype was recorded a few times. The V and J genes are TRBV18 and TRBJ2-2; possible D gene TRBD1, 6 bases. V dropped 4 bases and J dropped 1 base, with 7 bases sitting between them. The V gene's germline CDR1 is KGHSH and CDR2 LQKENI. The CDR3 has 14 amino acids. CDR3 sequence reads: CASSLQGNTGELFF. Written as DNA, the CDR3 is TGTGCCAGCTCACTACAGGGGAACACCGGGGAGCTGTTTTTT.

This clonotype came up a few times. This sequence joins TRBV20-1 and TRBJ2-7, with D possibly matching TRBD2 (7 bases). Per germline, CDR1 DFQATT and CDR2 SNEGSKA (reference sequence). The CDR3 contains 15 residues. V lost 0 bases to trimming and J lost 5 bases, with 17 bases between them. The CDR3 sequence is CSARDRRGGPNEQYF. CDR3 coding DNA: TGCAGTGCTAGAGATAGAAGGGGGGGCCCGAACGAGCAGTACTTC.

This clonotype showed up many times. CDR3 coding DNA: TGTGCCAGCAGCCGCGAACTAGCGGGCACAGATACGCAGTATTTT. Its translation: CASSRELAGTDTQYF. This chain links TRBV9 with TRBJ2-3, with 8 bases aligning to TRBD2. CDR1 is SGDLS, CDR2 YYNGEE, per germline. The V gene end was trimmed by 4 bases and the J gene end by 1 base; junction bases not matched to a gene: 5. CDR3 length: 15 residues.

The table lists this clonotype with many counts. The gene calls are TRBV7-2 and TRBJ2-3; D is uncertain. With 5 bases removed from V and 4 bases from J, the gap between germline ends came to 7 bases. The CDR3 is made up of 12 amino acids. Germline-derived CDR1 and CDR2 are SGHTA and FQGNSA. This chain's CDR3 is CASSHGPDTQYF. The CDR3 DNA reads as TGTGCCAGCAGCCACGGGCCAGATACGCAGTATTTT.

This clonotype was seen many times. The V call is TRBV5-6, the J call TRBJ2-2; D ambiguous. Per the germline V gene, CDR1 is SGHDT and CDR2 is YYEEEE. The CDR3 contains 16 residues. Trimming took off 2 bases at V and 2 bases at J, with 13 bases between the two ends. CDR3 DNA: TGTGCCAGCAGCTTATGGGCCCCAGCCAACACCGGGGAGCTGTTTTTT. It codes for CASSLWAPANTGELFF.

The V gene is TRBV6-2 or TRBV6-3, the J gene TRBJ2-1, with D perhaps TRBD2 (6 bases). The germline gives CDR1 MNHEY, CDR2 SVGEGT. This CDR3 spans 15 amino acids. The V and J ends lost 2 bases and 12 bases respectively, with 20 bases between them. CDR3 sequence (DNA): TGTGCCAGCAGTTACCTTCGACGTTCCCGGGAGCCGCAGTTCTTC. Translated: CASSYLRRSREPQFF.

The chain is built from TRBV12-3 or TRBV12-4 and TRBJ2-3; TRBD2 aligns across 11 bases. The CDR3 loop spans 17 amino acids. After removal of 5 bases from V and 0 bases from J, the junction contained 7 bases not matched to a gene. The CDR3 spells CASSRIAGGTSTDTQYF. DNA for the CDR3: TGTGCCAGCAGTAGAATAGCGGGGGGGACTAGCACAGATACGCAGTATTTT.

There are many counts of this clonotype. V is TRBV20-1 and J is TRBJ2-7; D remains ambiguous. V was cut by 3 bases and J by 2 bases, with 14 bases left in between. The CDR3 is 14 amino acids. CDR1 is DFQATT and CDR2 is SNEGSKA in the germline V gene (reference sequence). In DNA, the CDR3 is TGCAGTGCTAGGAGGTGGTACACTACCTACGAGCAGTACTTC. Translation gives CSARRWYTTYEQYF.

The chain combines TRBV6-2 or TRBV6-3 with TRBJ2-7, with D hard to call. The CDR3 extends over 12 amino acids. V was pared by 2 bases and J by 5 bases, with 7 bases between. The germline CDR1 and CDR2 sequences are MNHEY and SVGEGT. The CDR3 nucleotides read TGTGCCAGCAGTTACGTAGGGAACGAGCAGTACTTC. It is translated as CASSYVGNEQYF.

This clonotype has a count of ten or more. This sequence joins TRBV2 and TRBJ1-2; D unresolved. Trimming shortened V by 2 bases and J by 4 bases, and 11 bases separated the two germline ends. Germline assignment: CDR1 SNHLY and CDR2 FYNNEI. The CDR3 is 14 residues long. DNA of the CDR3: TGTGCCAGCAGTGAATCCCGAGTTCTCTATGGCTACACCTTC. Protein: CASSESRVLYGYTF.

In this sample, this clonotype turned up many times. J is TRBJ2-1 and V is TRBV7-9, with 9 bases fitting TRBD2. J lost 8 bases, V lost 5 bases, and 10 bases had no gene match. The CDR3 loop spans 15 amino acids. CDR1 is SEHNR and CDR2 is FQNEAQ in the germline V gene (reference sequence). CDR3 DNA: TGTGCCAGCAGCCCTGTGGGGCGGGGGGGCGATGAGCAGTTCTTC. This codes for CASSPVGRGGDEQFF.